Below, 19 T cell receptor beta chains from the same sample are listed, as sequenced in a study of blood T cells in healthy people across ages. The second PCR ran about 7 to 12 cycles with a sample-barcoded 5' primer and J-beta primers. In TCRdb, the 5' RACE reads were re-called with MiXCR into one record per CDR3 protein. Of about 720,000 distinct CDR3 sequences in the sample, 22% are singletons; the top ten hold approximately 20%. Sequenced material: blood. Receptor source: a man between 65 and 85 years old in good health.

This clonotype has more than one count but fewer than ten. The chain carries TRBV14 and TRBJ2-4; the match to TRBD1 covers 8 bases. V lost 1 base, J lost 6 bases, and 5 bases stayed unmatched. Germline lookup yields CDR1 SGHDN and CDR2 FVKESK. CDR3 size: 15 residues. The CDR3 DNA reads TGTGCCAGCAGCCAAGGCAGGGGGCATGGAAACATTCAGTACTTC. Residues: CASSQGRGHGNIQYF.

In its sample, this clonotype was seen once. V and J are TRBV7-2 and TRBJ2-1; D is perhaps TRBD2 (5 bases). Germline V CDR1 and CDR2: SGHTA, FQGNSA. V gave up 2 bases and J gave up 9 bases, with 14 bases separating them. This CDR3 is built from 14 residues. CDR3 residues: CASSLRVLVTEQFF. CDR3 nucleotides: TGTGCCAGCAGCTTACGAGTACTAGTCACTGAGCAGTTCTTC. The full variable domain, rest sourced from reference TRBV7-2 and TRBJ2-1, is GAGVSQSPSNKVTEKGKDVELRCDPISGHTALYWYRQSLGQGLEFLIYFQGNSAPDKSGLPSDRFSAERTGGSVSTLTIQRTQQEDSAVYLCASSLRVLVTEQFFGPGTRLTVL.

The table lists this clonotype with a few counts. The chain carries TRBV11-2 and TRBJ1-2; weak D call: TRBD1 (6 bases). The CDR3 spans 14 residues. V was shortened by 5 bases and J by 2 bases, with 12 bases between the two germline ends. CDR1 SGHAT and CDR2 FQNNGV come from the germline V gene. The CDR3 loop reads CASSTIRGNYGYTF. The CDR3 nucleotides read TGTGCCAGCAGCACGATCAGGGGAAACTATGGCTACACCTTC.

V and J are TRBV7-9 and TRBJ2-7; TRBD1 is a possible D gene (6 bases). Between the trimmed V and J ends, which lost 4 bases and 5 bases, there was a span of 18 bases. CDR1 SEHNR and CDR2 FQNEAQ come from the germline V gene (reference sequence). This CDR3 contains 15 residues. The CDR3 loop is CASSSTGTSPNEQYF. The CDR3 DNA follows: TGTGCCAGCAGCTCTACAGGGACCTCTCCCAACGAGCAGTACTTC.

This rearrangement joins TRBV2 to TRBJ2-1; perhaps TRBD2 as D (5 bases). From germline, CDR1 is SNHLY and CDR2 FYNNEI. Deletions cut 6 bases from V and 9 bases from J, with 9 bases between. This CDR3 spans 11 amino acids. CDR3 sequence reads: CASRTSSEQFF. The CDR3 nucleotides read TGTGCCAGCAGAACTAGTTCTGAGCAGTTCTTC.

A few counts support this clonotype. The chain recombines TRBV5-1 with TRBJ2-1, with D possibly being TRBD2 (5 bases). The V end lost 4 bases, the J end lost 7 bases, and 21 bases lay between the germline ends. The CDR3 contains 16 residues. CDR1 is SGHRS, CDR2 YFSETQ, per germline. The CDR3 nucleotides are TGCGCCAGCAGCACCGTGGACTTTTTTAGTTCGAATGAGCAGTTCTTC. Amino acid sequence: CASSTVDFFSSNEQFF.

The V gene is TRBV27, the J gene TRBJ2-1; TRBD2 matches 8 bases. The end of the DNA aligns better with TRBJ2-5, so the J call may be wrong. The CDR3 runs to 16 residues. Germline CDR1 reads MNHEY; CDR2 reads SMNVEV (reference sequence). DNA for the CDR3: TGTGCCAGCAGTTTATTCCCTCTCGGGAGGGGAGAGACCCAGTACTTC. It yields the protein CASSLFPLGRGETQYF.

This clonotype occurred many times. This sequence joins TRBV7-7 and TRBJ2-7, with 11 bases that match TRBD2. The junction had 2 bases not matched to a gene; V was cut back by 5 bases and J by 2 bases. Germline V gene sequence: CDR1 SSHAT, CDR2 FNYEAQ (reference sequence). The CDR3 length is 14 residues. CDR3 sequence reads: CASSVLAGAYEQYF. DNA for the CDR3: TGTGCCAGCAGCGTACTAGCGGGGGCCTACGAGCAGTACTTC.

J is TRBJ1-1 and V is TRBV29-1; D uncertain. The CDR3 contains 15 residues. Trimming removed 0 bases from V and 0 bases from J, with 11 bases in between. The V gene's germline CDR1 is SQVTM and CDR2 ANQGSEA. CDR3 in DNA: TGCAGCGTTGAAGATTCAGGTGGGGTGAACACTGAAGCTTTCTTT. It yields the protein CSVEDSGGVNTEAFF. The full variable domain, its missing parts supplied by reference TRBV29-1 and TRBJ1-1, is SAVISQKPSRDICQRGTSLTIQCQVDSQVTMMFWYRQQPGQSLTLIATANQGSEATYESGFVIDKFPISRPNLTFSTLTVSNMSPEDSSIYLCSVEDSGGVNTEAFFGQGTRLTVV.

The CDR3 nucleotides are TGCGCCAGCAGCTTTGCGGGGGGGCCGGACATTCAGTACTTC. Protein: CASSFAGGPDIQYF. The chain combines TRBV5-1 with TRBJ2-4; 9 bases align to TRBD2. The V and J ends lost 2 bases and 8 bases, in that order; junction bases with no gene match: 5. Germline CDR1 reads SGHRS; CDR2 reads YFSETQ. The CDR3 has 14 amino acids.

This clonotype has just a few counts. This rearrangement joins TRBV4-1 to TRBJ1-5; 10 nucleotides align to TRBD1. J was trimmed by 4 bases and V by 1 base; bases with no gene match: 10. This CDR3 has 18 amino acids. The germline CDR1 and CDR2 sequences are MGHRA and YSYEKL. In DNA form, the CDR3 reads TGCGCCAGCAGCCAAGGAGGGGTCGGGACAGGGGTAAATCAGCCCCAGCATTTT. Its translation is CASSQGGVGTGVNQPQHF.

This clonotype was detected a few times. The V gene is TRBV6-2 or TRBV6-3, the J gene TRBJ2-7; 10 positions agree with TRBD2. The CDR3 extends over 15 amino acids. V was pared by 6 bases and J by 0 bases, with 5 bases of the junction left unmatched. Germline assignment: CDR1 MNHEY and CDR2 SVGEGT. CDR3 amino acids: CASSVSGGSSYEQYV. The CDR3 nucleotides are TGTGCCAGCAGCGTTAGCGGGGGGAGCTCCTACGAGCAGTACGTC.

This clonotype was observed a handful of times. The rearrangement joins TRBV14 to TRBJ2-5, with D tentatively TRBD2 (6 bases). The CDR3 contains 16 residues. The germline V gene has CDR1 SGHDN and CDR2 FVKESK. Trimming removed 4 bases at V and 2 bases at J, with 17 bases between. The chain's CDR3 is CASSPPRAGLQETQYF. CDR3 in DNA: TGTGCCAGCAGCCCTCCCCGAGCAGGACTACAAGAGACCCAGTACTTC.

This clonotype appeared a few times. This sequence joins TRBV28 and TRBJ2-1; the D is unclear. Gene TRBJ2-7 matches the end of the DNA better, so the J call may be wrong. The CDR3 length is 12 residues. CDR1 and CDR2 (germline): MDHEN, SYDVKM. The CDR3 loop reads CASRTASYEQYF. The CDR3 DNA reads TGTGCCAGCAGAACGGCCTCCTACGAGCAGTACTTC.

V and J are TRBV24-1 and TRBJ2-1; 7 bases are shared with TRBD1. Germline-derived CDR1 and CDR2 are KGHDR and SFDVKD. V lost 4 bases, J lost 7 bases, and 3 bases stayed unmatched. This CDR3 has 13 residues. For the CDR3, the DNA is TGTGCCACCAGTGAAGGGACAGTTAATGAGCAGTTCTTC. It codes for CATSEGTVNEQFF.

The chain couples TRBV10-3 to TRBJ2-3; tentative D call: TRBD2 (5 bases). The CDR3 length is 16 residues. Trimming shortened V by 0 bases and J by 1 base, and 11 bases separated the two germline ends. Germline loops: CDR1 ENHRY, CDR2 SYGVKD. The CDR3 is CAISESGRRGTDTQYF. DNA of the CDR3: TGTGCCATCAGTGAGTCTGGGCGGCGGGGCACAGATACGCAGTATTTT.

The CDR3 coding sequence is TGTGCCAGCAGACCACTAGAGGAGACCCAGTACTTC. It yields the protein CASRPLEETQYF. The rearrangement uses TRBV7-2 and TRBJ2-5; D possibly corresponds to TRBD2 (5 bases). The CDR3 totals 12 residues. Germline V gives CDR1 SGHTA, CDR2 FQGNSA. Between the trimmed V and J ends, which lost 6 bases and 5 bases, there was a span of 10 bases.

This clonotype occurred a few times. The gene calls are TRBV5-1 and TRBJ2-1; the D gene is possibly TRBD2 (7 bases). There are 15 residues in the CDR3. Germline assignment: CDR1 SGHRS and CDR2 YFSETQ. The germline V and J ends were trimmed by 0 bases and 8 bases, with 15 bases remaining between them. CDR3 protein: CASSLGQAGQDEQFF. The DNA of the CDR3 is TGCGCCAGCAGCTTGGGTCAAGCGGGACAAGATGAGCAGTTCTTC.

This clonotype was counted many times. The chain couples TRBV5-8 to TRBJ2-5; 9 bases map to TRBD1. Germline CDR1 is SGHTS and CDR2 is YDEGEE. Trimming removed 7 bases from V and 1 base from J; junction bases left unmatched: 5. This CDR3 comprises 14 residues. CDR3 in DNA: TGTGCCAGCGGACAGGGACAGGGCCAAGAGACCCAGTACTTC. Amino acids: CASGQGQGQETQYF. The full variable domain, in which reference TRBV5-8 and TRBJ2-5 provide the parts outside the CDR3, is EAGVTQSPTHLIKTRGQQATLRCSPISGHTSVYWYQQALGLGLQFLLWYDEGEERNRGNFPPRFSGRQFPNYSSELNVNALELEDSALYLCASGQGQGQETQYFGPGTRLLVL.